The entry below describes one TCR beta chain. The antigen remains unidentified. An absence of ophthalmopathy progression within 18 months meant stable Graves' hyperthyroidism. Pregnant or lactating patients were excluded, as were those with uncontrolled infection or other autoimmune disease. Source material for PBMCs was roughly 10 ml fresh peripheral blood. Germline CDR1 reads PRHDT; CDR2 reads FYEKMQ (reference sequence). CDR3 length: 14 residues. V lost 2 bases and J 2 bases, leaving 10 bases between the germline ends. This specimen belongs to a study of T cells in Graves' hyperthyroidism and ophthalmopathy. The study, taken as a whole, reports: Ophthalmopathy was predicted by the model a median of roughly 6 months ahead of onset.

TCR beta CDR3 region amplification was performed from RNA transcripts. HTBI primers were used for first-round RT-PCR of the TCR CDR3. TCRdb re-called the multiplex PCR reads through MiXCR, storing one row per CDR3 protein. This sample has approximately 530,000 distinct CDR3 sequences, with approximately 16% found just once. The rearrangement joins TRBV13 to TRBJ2-7, with TRBD1 as a possible D gene (5 bases). This TCR derives from a woman aged 18 to 35 with Graves' hyperthyroidism. Sequenced: blood. CDR3 sequence: CASSLSQGPYEQYF. For the CDR3, the DNA is TGTGCCAGCAGCTTAAGCCAGGGTCCCTACGAGCAGTACTTC.